Following are 9 T cell receptor beta chains from one sample sequenced in a study of blood T cell repertoires in COVID-19. Generated by immunoSEQ multiplex PCR, the TCRdb table keeps only in-frame clones and is missing some. This sample has 400,000 or so clones, with 85% to 90% found just once. The sequencing input was peripheral blood. The receptors shown here come from a man in his late teens or twenties with COVID-19, enrolled during active disease.

The chain has TRBV12-3 or TRBV12-4 and TRBJ2-1; D not resolved. With 4 bases removed from V and 8 bases from J, the gap between germline ends came to 9 bases. CDR3 size: 12 residues. The CDR3: CASSSRSDEQFF. The CDR3 DNA reads as TGTGCCAGCAGTTCCCGCTCGGATGAGCAGTTCTTC.

The CDR3: CASSLTSTGNRYGYTF. CDR3 in DNA: TGCGCCAGCAGCCTGACATCTACAGGTAACCGGTATGGCTACACCTTC. The chain uses TRBV4-1 and TRBJ1-2; possibly TRBD1 for D (5 bases). V was trimmed by 4 bases and J by 5 bases, leaving 20 bases between them. The CDR3 is made up of 16 amino acids. Germline V lookup: CDR1 MGHRA, CDR2 YSYEKL.

As DNA, the CDR3 is TGTGCCAGCAGCTTAATTCGACTAGCGAGCTCCTACGAGCAGTACTTC. Translation gives CASSLIRLASSYEQYF. The genes are TRBV7-2 and TRBJ2-7, with TRBD2 matching 8 bases. CDR1 and CDR2 (germline): SGHTA, FQGNSA. The junction had 6 bases not matched to a gene; V was cut back by 2 bases and J by 0 bases. This CDR3 is built from 16 residues.

This chain links TRBV5-6 with TRBJ2-3, with 8 nucleotides matching TRBD1. Germline values: CDR1 SGHDT, CDR2 YYEEEE. After removal of 1 base from V and 2 bases from J, the junction contained 3 bases not matched to a gene. The CDR3 spans 15 residues. The CDR3: CASSLSQGATDTQYF. The CDR3 DNA reads TGTGCCAGCAGCTTGAGCCAGGGGGCCACAGATACGCAGTATTTT.

The V and J genes are TRBV14 and TRBJ1-1, with 8 bases that match TRBD1. The CDR3 has 15 residues. The junction had 3 bases not matched to a gene; V was cut back by 3 bases and J by 0 bases. Germline CDR1 and CDR2: SGHDN and FVKESK. This CDR3 reads CASSQRDRLNTEAFF. CDR3 in DNA: TGTGCCAGCAGCCAGAGGGACAGGTTGAACACTGAAGCTTTCTTT.

CDR3 DNA sequence: TGTGCCAGCAGCCGACTTACAGGGAACGAGCAGTACTTC. It specifies CASSRLTGNEQYF. The V and J genes are TRBV27 and TRBJ2-7; weak D call: TRBD1 (6 bases). This CDR3 has 13 residues. Trimming took 6 bases from V and 5 from J, leaving 14 bases between them. Germline V gene lookup returns CDR1 MNHEY and CDR2 SMNVEV (reference sequence).

This clone appeared a few times. The chain links TRBV6-2 or TRBV6-3 to TRBJ1-4; no clear D gene. The CDR3 has 14 amino acids. V lost 4 bases and J lost 5, with 11 bases in between. CDR1 is MNHEY, CDR2 SVGEGT, per germline. CDR3: CASSSRTENEKLFF. In DNA, the CDR3 is TGTGCCAGCAGTTCCAGGACTGAGAATGAAAAACTGTTTTTT.

The rearrangement links TRBV30 to TRBJ2-1, with a tentative D call TRBD1 (6 bases). Germline loops: CDR1 GTSNPN, CDR2 SVGIG (reference sequence). CDR3 length: 13 amino acids. Trimming left V 0 bases short and J 10 bases short, with 13 bases between. The CDR3 here is CAWSVSGQSEQFF. The CDR3 nucleotides read TGTGCCTGGAGTGTTTCCGGACAGTCAGAGCAGTTCTTC.

The chain has TRBV28 and TRBJ1-2; D is unresolved. Germline V CDR1 and CDR2: MDHEN, SYDVKM. This CDR3 spans 15 amino acids. The V end lost 5 bases, the J end lost 0 bases, and 13 bases lay between the germline ends. The CDR3 DNA follows: TGTGCCAGCAGTCCTAAAACCGGGACTAACTATGGCTACACCTTC. As protein: CASSPKTGTNYGYTF.